Following are 8 T cell receptor beta chains from one sample sequenced in a study of CD8+CD57+ T cells in acquired aplastic anemia. Genomic DNA provided the template from which TCR beta VDJ and CDR3 profiles were obtained. TCRdb re-called the reads with MiXCR, one entry per CDR3 protein. The table records 250,000 to 350,000 distinct CDR3 sequences, around three fifths of them present only once. The sequenced sample consisted of sorted CD4+, CD8+, or CD8+CD57+ T cells (not recorded which) from PBMCs. The receptors were gathered from a human donor with severe aplastic anemia or a healthy control (not recorded which).

The chain recombines TRBV19 with TRBJ1-6; D unclear. In germline, CDR1 is LNHDA, CDR2 SQIVND (reference sequence). The germline V and J ends were trimmed by 3 bases and 9 bases, with 12 bases remaining between them. The CDR3 has 14 residues. In DNA form, the CDR3 reads TGTGCCAGTAGTATCGGTGATGGTGGTTCACCCCTCCACTTT. This encodes CASSIGDGGSPLHF.

This clonotype was counted at least ten times. This chain connects TRBV9 to TRBJ1-6; the D gene is possibly TRBD1 (6 bases). Per germline, CDR1 SGDLS and CDR2 YYNGEE. With 3 bases removed from V and 9 bases from J, the gap between germline ends came to 16 bases. CDR3 length: 15 amino acids. CDR3 protein: CASSGSGAGRSPLHF. The CDR3 DNA follows: TGTGCCAGCAGCGGCTCAGGGGCAGGTCGTTCACCCCTCCACTTT.

The chain couples TRBV7-9 to TRBJ1-3, with D unresolved. Germline values: CDR1 SEHNR, CDR2 FQNEAQ (reference sequence). The CDR3 runs 13 residues. With 5 bases removed from V and 5 bases from J, the gap between germline ends came to 10 bases. In nucleotides, the CDR3 is TGTGCCAGCAGCATACGTGGGAGAAACACCATATATTTT. Protein: CASSIRGRNTIYF.

The chain couples TRBV24-1 to TRBJ2-3; D is unresolved. The germline gives CDR1 KGHDR, CDR2 SFDVKD. This CDR3 has 13 amino acids. Between the trimmed V and J ends, which lost 4 bases and 4 bases, there was a span of 8 bases. CDR3 nucleotide sequence: TGTGCCACCAGTGAGGGTATTGCAGATACGCAGTATTTT. Translated, it gives CATSEGIADTQYF.

This clonotype occurred a few times. The chain links TRBV19 to TRBJ1-1; a weak D match, TRBD1 (6 bases). The length of the CDR3 is 11 residues. V lost 4 bases, J lost 10 bases, and 10 bases lay in between. Germline loops: CDR1 LNHDA, CDR2 SQIVND (reference sequence). The CDR3 nucleotides read TGTGCCAGTAGTACAGGGGCGGGAGCTTTCTTT. This sequence encodes CASSTGAGAFF.

This clonotype appeared many times. The V call is TRBV7-8, the J call TRBJ2-3, with 12 bases lining up with TRBD2. The CDR3 loop spans 17 amino acids. Looked up from germline, CDR1 is SGHVS and CDR2 is FQNEAQ. Unmatched junction bases numbered 6, after V lost 5 bases and J lost 0 bases. The chain's CDR3 is CASSIRGTSGSTDTQYF. CDR3 nucleotides: TGTGCCAGCAGCATTAGAGGGACTAGCGGGAGCACAGATACGCAGTATTTT.

V is TRBV29-1 and J is TRBJ2-3; D unresolved. The CDR3 is made up of 13 amino acids. V was cut by 3 bases and J by 2 bases, with 9 bases left in between. Germline V gene lookup returns CDR1 SQVTM and CDR2 ANQGSEA. CDR3: CSVDKGHTDTQYF. The DNA of the CDR3 is TGCAGCGTTGATAAGGGCCACACAGATACGCAGTATTTT.

The chain recombines TRBV5-5 with TRBJ2-5, with TRBD2 identical over 7 bases. The CDR3 runs to 14 residues. Trimming at V came to 2 bases and at J to 5 bases, leaving 6 bases not matched to a gene. Germline CDR1 SGHKS, CDR2 YYEKEE (reference sequence). The CDR3 spells CASSFTRGRETQYF. CDR3 nucleotides: TGTGCCAGCAGCTTTACGCGGGGGAGGGAGACCCAGTACTTC.